Presented here are 32 T cell receptor beta chains from one specimen sequenced in a study of T cells in Graves' hyperthyroidism and ophthalmopathy. Amplified regions were TCR beta CDR3 sequences from RNA transcripts. During a first-round RT-PCR of the TCR CDR3, the HTBI primer set was used. TCRdb re-called the multiplex PCR reads through MiXCR, storing one row per CDR3 protein. The sample shows 500,000 or so distinct CDR3 sequences, over 15% of them seen only once. What was sequenced was blood. The receptor source for this set is a woman younger than 30 with Graves' ophthalmopathy.

There are many counts of this clonotype. The chain couples TRBV12-3 or TRBV12-4 to TRBJ1-5; D may be TRBD1 (5 bases). The CDR3 covers 14 residues. V was trimmed by 1 base and J by 6 bases, leaving 10 bases between them. CDR3 sequence: CASSLGGEVQPQHF. In nucleotides, the CDR3 is TGTGCCAGCAGTTTAGGGGGCGAGGTTCAGCCCCAGCATTTT.

This clonotype was seen ten or more times. Written as DNA, the CDR3 is TGTGCCAGCAGTGAATTCGGGGGTAGCAATCAGCCCCAGCATTTT. As protein: CASSEFGGSNQPQHF. This chain connects TRBV6-1 to TRBJ1-5; possibly TRBD1 for D (5 bases). Trimming left V 2 bases short and J 0 bases short, with 8 bases between. Germline values: CDR1 MNHNS, CDR2 SASEGT. CDR3 length: 15 amino acids.

The rearrangement links TRBV10-1 to TRBJ2-7, with 7 bases aligning to TRBD1. The germline V gene has CDR1 WNHNN and CDR2 SYGVQD (reference sequence). The CDR3 extends over 13 amino acids. V trimming: 3 bases; J trimming: 6 bases; junction bases outside the gene matches: 5. CDR3 residues: CASSDDRVGEQYF. CDR3 bases: TGCGCCAGCAGTGATGACAGGGTGGGCGAGCAGTACTTC.

In its sample, this clonotype was seen a few times. This may arise from a read error, as a much more abundant clone is one base away. The rearrangement uses TRBV27 and TRBJ1-1; D is perhaps TRBD1 (6 bases). Trimming stripped 6 bases from V and 1 base from J, with 12 bases between. CDR1 and CDR2 from the germline V gene are MNHEY and SMNVEV (reference sequence). The CDR3 extends over 14 amino acids. This chain's CDR3 is CASSKGGGNTEAFF. The CDR3 DNA is TGTGCCAGCAGCAAGGGGGGCGGGAACACTGAAGCTTTCTTT.

In this sample, this clonotype turned up many times. The chain is built from TRBV28 and TRBJ2-7; 9 bases map to TRBD1. V lost 3 bases and J lost 5; bases outside the gene matches: 8. This CDR3 spans 15 amino acids. Germline V CDR1 and CDR2: MDHEN, SYDVKM. The CDR3: CASSFNGQGSDEQYF. CDR3 DNA: TGTGCCAGCAGTTTTAACGGACAGGGGTCCGACGAGCAGTACTTC.

The genes are TRBV14 and TRBJ1-3; a possible D gene is TRBD1 (5 bases). V gave up 0 bases and J gave up 0 bases, with 27 bases separating them. The CDR3 has 22 residues. From germline, CDR1 is SGHDN and CDR2 FVKESK. The CDR3 loop reads CASSQEQIPDERSGHSGNTIYF. The CDR3 DNA follows: TGTGCCAGCAGCCAAGAACAGATCCCAGACGAACGTTCGGGGCACTCTGGAAACACCATATATTTT.

A few counts support this clonotype. The rearrangement uses TRBV20-1 and TRBJ2-5, with 12 bases matching TRBD2. Germline-derived CDR1 and CDR2 are DFQATT and SNEGSKA (reference sequence). V lost 3 bases and J lost 7; bases outside the gene matches: 12. The CDR3 is made up of 16 amino acids. The CDR3 is CSARERLAGASGTQYF. The CDR3 DNA reads TGCAGTGCTAGGGAACGACTAGCGGGGGCCTCAGGGACCCAGTACTTC.

With respect to this clonotype: This may be a read error, as it is one base from a much larger clone. The conserved closing phenylalanine or tryptophan is absent in this CDR3, likely reflecting a read error. The V gene is TRBV3-1, the J gene TRBJ2-1, with unresolved D. Per the germline V gene, CDR1 is LGHDT and CDR2 is YNNKEL (reference sequence). This CDR3 region has 11 residues. The V end lost 4 bases, the J end lost 8 bases, and 6 bases lay between the germline ends. For the CDR3, the DNA is TGTGCCAGCAGCCTCAAGGATGAGCAGTTCCTC. Translation gives CASSLKDEQFL.

As to this clonotype: This may stem from a read error, because a much larger clone lies one nucleotide away. Without the conserved terminal phenylalanine or tryptophan, this CDR3 likely stems from a read error. The rearrangement uses TRBV28 and TRBJ2-7, with 10 bases matching TRBD2. The J segment lost 4 bases and the V segment lost 8 bases, leaving 8 bases of the junction unmatched. CDR1 is MDHEN, CDR2 SYDVKM, per germline. The length of the CDR3 is 14 residues. The CDR3 reads CASESSGGAYEQYL. CDR3 coding DNA: TGTGCCAGCGAGAGCAGCGGGGGGGCGTACGAGCAGTACCTC.

This clonotype was detected a few times. The chain couples TRBV6-2 or TRBV6-3 to TRBJ2-1; TRBD2 matches at 13 bases. CDR3 size: 16 residues. After removal of 4 bases from V and 9 bases from J, the junction contained 9 bases not matched to a gene. Germline V CDR1 and CDR2: MNHEY, SVGEGT. CDR3 protein: CASSWPTSGGAVEQFF. Written as DNA, the CDR3 is TGTGCCAGCAGTTGGCCTACTAGCGGGGGGGCAGTTGAGCAGTTCTTC.

The table lists this clonotype with many counts. V is TRBV7-2 and J is TRBJ2-7; 7 nucleotides match TRBD1. This CDR3 has 15 amino acids. With 5 bases clipped from V and 1 base from J, the junction kept 8 bases outside the gene matches. The germline V gene encodes CDR1 SGHTA and CDR2 FQGNSA. DNA of the CDR3: TGTGCCAGCAGCCGTACAGGGGTTGGATCCTACGAGCAGTACTTC. As protein: CASSRTGVGSYEQYF. Drawing the rest from reference TRBV7-2 and TRBJ2-7, the complete variable domain is GAGVSQSPSNKVTEKGKDVELRCDPISGHTALYWYRQSLGQGLEFLIYFQGNSAPDKSGLPSDRFSAERTGGSVSTLTIQRTQQEDSAVYLCASSRTGVGSYEQYFGPGTRLTVT.

The chain combines TRBV5-1 with TRBJ2-1; TRBD2 matches at 8 bases. This CDR3 spans 15 amino acids. V dropped 3 bases and J dropped 8; count of bases not matched to a gene: 10. The germline CDR1 and CDR2 sequences are SGHRS and YFSETQ. The CDR3 protein is CASSSVGGAVDEQFF. The CDR3 DNA reads TGCGCCAGCAGCTCTGTCGGGGGGGCAGTGGATGAGCAGTTCTTC.

V gene TRBV14 combines with J gene TRBJ1-2; D remains ambiguous. CDR1 SGHDN and CDR2 FVKESK come from the germline V gene. Trimming stripped 0 bases from V and 0 bases from J, with 14 bases between. The CDR3 totals 17 residues. CDR3 residues: CASSQDIRTATNYGYTF. As DNA, the CDR3 is TGTGCCAGCAGCCAAGATATTCGAACAGCCACTAACTATGGCTACACCTTC.

This clonotype was observed a few times. With a much larger clone just one base away, this may be a read error. Because the CDR3 is missing its conserved closing phenylalanine or tryptophan, this is likely a read error. V is TRBV3-1 and J is TRBJ1-1; unclear D gene. Germline V lookup: CDR1 LGHDT, CDR2 YNNKEL (reference sequence). The length of the CDR3 is 13 residues. Trimming pared 4 bases from V and 5 bases from J, leaving 11 bases between. The CDR3, as DNA: TGTGCCAGCAGCCGTAAAGGAGGTACTGAAGCTTTCCTT. Amino acids: CASSRKGGTEAFL.

This clonotype was seen many times. J is TRBJ2-7 and V is TRBV28, with D perhaps TRBD2 (5 bases). This CDR3 comprises 15 residues. The V end lost 6 bases, the J end lost 2 bases, and 17 bases lay between the germline ends. CDR1 MDHEN and CDR2 SYDVKM come from the germline V gene. The CDR3 loop reads CASSLAGWGTYEQYF. The CDR3 nucleotides are TGTGCCAGCAGCCTAGCTGGTTGGGGTACCTACGAGCAGTACTTC.

In regard to this clonotype: Being one base from a much bigger clone, this may be a read error. This chain joins TRBV15 and TRBJ2-5; D possibly corresponds to TRBD2 (6 bases). CDR3 length: 14 amino acids. CDR1 LNHNV and CDR2 YYDKDF come from the germline V gene (reference sequence). The DNA for the CDR3 is TGTGTCACCAGCAGAGTGGGAGGCCAAGAGACCCAGTACTTC. Amino acid sequence: CVTSRVGGQETQYF.

This clonotype was seen at least ten times. J is TRBJ2-7 and V is TRBV3-1; the D is unclear. This CDR3 is built from 12 residues. V shed 4 bases and J shed 7 bases, with 11 bases lying between them. Looked up from germline, CDR1 is LGHDT and CDR2 is YNNKEL (reference sequence). The CDR3 is CASSPALGEQYF. CDR3 in DNA: TGTGCCAGCAGCCCTGCCCTGGGGGAGCAGTACTTC.

This clonotype showed up many times. The chain joins TRBV30 to TRBJ1-2, with D perhaps TRBD1 (6 bases). This CDR3 spans 13 amino acids. The V and J ends lost 1 base and 4 bases respectively, with 10 bases between them. Per the germline V gene, CDR1 is GTSNPN and CDR2 is SVGIG (reference sequence). This chain's CDR3 is CAWSAQGPYGYTF. The CDR3 DNA reads TGTGCCTGGAGTGCACAGGGACCCTATGGCTACACCTTC. The full variable domain, in which reference TRBV30 and TRBJ1-2 provide the parts outside the CDR3, is SQTIHQWPATLVQPVGSPLSLECTVEGTSNPNLYWYRQAAGRGLQLLFYSVGIGQISSEVPQNLSASRPQDRQFILSSKKLLLSDSGFYLCAWSAQGPYGYTFGSGTRLTVV.

V and J are TRBV6-1 and TRBJ1-5, with 8 bases fitting TRBD1. The CDR3 has 16 residues. Germline loops: CDR1 MNHNS, CDR2 SASEGT. V shed 0 bases, J shed 7 bases, and the junction held 8 bases outside the gene matches. This CDR3 is CASSEARTGLGQPQHF. The CDR3 DNA sequence: TGTGCCAGCAGTGAAGCCAGGACAGGGTTAGGCCAGCCCCAGCATTTT.

In its sample, this clonotype was seen many times. This rearrangement joins TRBV6-4 to TRBJ1-5, with TRBD1 matching over 12 bases. Trimming removed 8 bases from V and 4 bases from J; junction bases left unmatched: 15. This CDR3 has 18 residues. Germline CDR1 reads MRHNA; CDR2 reads SNTAGT. The CDR3 coding sequence is TGTGCCAGCTGGTGTGTGTCCCCGGGACAGGGGGCGAATCAGCCCCAGCATTTT. This translates into CASWCVSPGQGANQPQHF.

Ten or more counts support this clonotype. This chain links TRBV20-1 with TRBJ2-1; 8 positions match TRBD2. J lost 8 bases, V lost 1 base, and 7 bases had no gene match. This CDR3 contains 14 residues. Germline V gene data show CDR1 as DFQATT and CDR2 as SNEGSKA (reference sequence). In DNA, the CDR3 is TGCAGTGCTAGAGGAGTTAGCGGGATTCATGAGCAGTTCTTC. This gives the protein CSARGVSGIHEQFF.

CDR3 coding DNA: TGTGCCAGCAGTCCGAGGGGGTTCTCCTACGAGCAGTACTTC. Protein: CASSPRGFSYEQYF. The J gene is TRBJ2-7, the V gene TRBV27; D is perhaps TRBD1 (6 bases). V was cut by 5 bases and J by 0 bases, with 11 bases left in between. Germline assignment: CDR1 MNHEY and CDR2 SMNVEV (reference sequence). The length of the CDR3 is 14 residues.

The DNA of the CDR3 is TGCAGCGTTGAAGATCAGGGGTTGCGCACTGAAGCTTTCTTT. This gives the protein CSVEDQGLRTEAFF. The chain combines TRBV29-1 with TRBJ1-1; D is perhaps TRBD1 (6 bases). Germline CDR1 and CDR2: SQVTM and ANQGSEA. V was shortened by 0 bases and J by 4 bases, with 12 bases between the two germline ends. This CDR3 is built from 14 residues.

The V gene is TRBV2, the J gene TRBJ1-1; 8 bases line up with TRBD1. With 6 bases clipped from V and 1 base from J, the junction kept 7 bases outside the gene matches. The germline gives CDR1 SNHLY, CDR2 FYNNEI. The CDR3 runs 15 residues. The chain's CDR3 is CASRDRVRANTEAFF. The CDR3 DNA reads TGTGCCAGCAGGGACAGGGTTAGGGCGAACACTGAAGCTTTCTTT. The complete variable domain, with remaining parts taken from reference TRBV2 and TRBJ1-1, reads EPEVTQTPSHQVTQMGQEVILRCVPISNHLYFYWYRQILGQKVEFLVSFYNNEISEKSEIFDDQFSVERPDGSNFTLKIRSTKLEDSAMYFCASRDRVRANTEAFFGQGTRLTVV.

This clonotype has ten or more counts. The chain uses TRBV11-3 and TRBJ2-1, with 9 bases fitting TRBD2. Trimming at V came to 1 base and at J to 8 bases, leaving 12 bases not matched to a gene. Germline lookup yields CDR1 SGHNT and CDR2 YENEEA. CDR3 size: 17 residues. The CDR3 DNA reads TGTGCCAGCAGCTTAGGCTGGCGTAGCGGGGGTTACGATGAGCAGTTCTTC. Protein product: CASSLGWRSGGYDEQFF. The variable domain in full, completed from reference TRBV11-3 and TRBJ2-1, reads EAGVVQSPRYKIIEKKQPVAFWCNPISGHNTLYWYLQNLGQGPELLIRYENEEAVDDSQLPKDRFSAERLKGVDSTLKIQPAELGDSAVYLCASSLGWRSGGYDEQFFGPGTRLTVL.

This chain joins TRBV30 and TRBJ1-2, with a tentative D call TRBD1 (6 bases). Trimming shortened V by 1 base and J by 2 bases, and 8 bases separated the two germline ends. The CDR3 contains 13 residues. Germline assignment: CDR1 GTSNPN and CDR2 SVGIG (reference sequence). For the CDR3, the DNA is TGTGCCTGGAGTGAAGGGGGAAACTATGGCTACACCTTC. Translating it yields CAWSEGGNYGYTF. Based on the CDR3 plus reference TRBV30 and TRBJ1-2, the full variable domain is SQTIHQWPATLVQPVGSPLSLECTVEGTSNPNLYWYRQAAGRGLQLLFYSVGIGQISSEVPQNLSASRPQDRQFILSSKKLLLSDSGFYLCAWSEGGNYGYTFGSGTRLTVV.

The genes are TRBV28 and TRBJ1-1; TRBD1 matches 9 bases. Looked up from germline, CDR1 is MDHEN and CDR2 is SYDVKM. V lost 3 bases, J lost 1 base, and 9 bases stayed unmatched. The CDR3 loop spans 17 amino acids. Here the CDR3 reads CASSFRLTGGGNTEAFF. The CDR3 DNA reads TGTGCCAGCAGTTTCAGGCTCACAGGGGGCGGGAACACTGAAGCTTTCTTT.

The sample holds many counts of this clonotype. The chain carries TRBV27 and TRBJ2-4; 12 bases agree with TRBD1. There are 18 residues in the CDR3. J lost 4 bases, V lost 5 bases, and 12 bases had no gene match. Per the germline V gene, CDR1 is MNHEY and CDR2 is SMNVEV (reference sequence). CDR3 sequence reads: CASSPGQGAASGKNIQYF. DNA of the CDR3: TGTGCCAGCAGTCCGGGACAGGGGGCGGCTAGCGGGAAAAACATTCAGTACTTC.

This clonotype has just a few counts. The chain links TRBV27 to TRBJ1-5, with D possibly being TRBD1 (5 bases). CDR3 length equals 12 residues. Trimming removed 6 bases from V and 3 bases from J, with 6 bases in between. Germline CDR1 and CDR2: MNHEY and SMNVEV (reference sequence). This chain's CDR3 is CASSRANQPQHF. The CDR3 coding sequence is TGTGCCAGCAGCAGGGCCAATCAGCCCCAGCATTTT.

This chain links TRBV29-1 with TRBJ1-4; D is possibly TRBD1 (6 bases). The CDR3 covers 13 residues. Germline values: CDR1 SQVTM, CDR2 ANQGSEA. V gave up 6 bases and J gave up 7 bases, with 15 bases separating them. The CDR3, as DNA: TGCAGCGTGGGCGGGGGGCCTGGTGAAAAACTGTTTTTT. Amino acid sequence: CSVGGGPGEKLFF.

This clonotype was seen a few times. CDR3 sequence reads: CASSLSSTSNSPLHF. DNA for the CDR3: TGTGCCAGCAGTTTATCTTCAACGTCAAATTCACCCCTCCACTTT. The V call is TRBV28, the J call TRBJ1-6; D gene uncertain. This CDR3 contains 15 residues. V shed 1 base and J shed 7 bases, with 11 bases lying between them. The germline CDR1 and CDR2 sequences are MDHEN and SYDVKM. Full variable domain (missing parts from reference TRBV28 and TRBJ1-6): DVKVTQSSRYLVKRTGEKVFLECVQDMDHENMFWYRQDPGLGLRLIYFSYDVKMKEKGDIPEGYSVSREKKERFSLILESASTNQTSMYLCASSLSSTSNSPLHFGNGTRLTVT.

The V gene is TRBV28, the J gene TRBJ2-3, with D possibly being TRBD1 or TRBD2 (5 bases each). CDR3 length: 15 amino acids. The V and J ends lost 2 bases and 2 bases respectively, with 11 bases between them. Germline CDR1 MDHEN, CDR2 SYDVKM. The CDR3 here is CASSLRGKVTDTQYF. The CDR3 nucleotides are TGTGCCAGCAGTTTACGGGGCAAAGTCACAGATACGCAGTATTTT.